Below, 29 T cell receptor beta chains from the same sample are listed, as sequenced in a study of PD-1 and CTLA-4 blockade in melanoma. The method was immunoSEQ multiplex PCR; TCRdb's version includes in-frame clones alone and lacks a portion of them. The sample shows under 13,000 clones, around 82% of them seen only once. The specimen comprised CD8+ T cells from peripheral blood, sampled from a patient given anti-PD-1 treatment. The receptors here all came from a human donor with melanoma.

The chain recombines TRBV10-3 with TRBJ1-3; D is unresolved. Per germline, CDR1 ENHRY and CDR2 SYGVKD. The length of the CDR3 is 12 residues. With 0 bases removed from V and 14 bases from J, the gap between germline ends came to 11 bases. The CDR3 reads CAISESTWELYF. The CDR3 DNA follows: TGTGCCATCAGTGAGTCGACGTGGGAACTATATTTT.

V usage is TRBV12-3 or TRBV12-4 and J usage is TRBJ1-1; D remains unclear. The CDR3 is made up of 13 amino acids. The V and J ends lost 5 bases and 0 bases respectively, with 7 bases between them. In nucleotides, the CDR3 is TGTGCCAGCAGTGCCCAGATGAACACTGAAGCTTTCTTT. Protein sequence: CASSAQMNTEAFF.

This chain connects TRBV12-3 or TRBV12-4 to TRBJ2-7; no clear D. The CDR3 runs to 13 residues. The V gene lost 0 bases and the J gene lost 5 bases, with 8 bases spanning the gap. The CDR3 sequence: CASSLAGTHEQYF. The DNA of the CDR3 is TGTGCCAGCAGTTTAGCAGGCACCCACGAGCAGTACTTC.

The gene calls are TRBV7-6 and TRBJ2-1, with 7 positions matching TRBD2. CDR1 and CDR2 from the germline V gene are SGHVS and FNYEAQ. The CDR3 has 16 amino acids. V gave up 5 bases and J gave up 0 bases; unmatched junction bases: 7. In nucleotides, the CDR3 is TGTGCCAGCAGCACCACTAGCGCCAGCTCCTACAATGAGCAGTTCTTC. It encodes CASSTTSASSYNEQFF.

The chain couples TRBV4-1 to TRBJ1-1, with D possibly being TRBD1 (6 bases). V lost 3 bases, J lost 1 base, and 9 bases lay in between. The CDR3 extends over 14 amino acids. Germline CDR1 and CDR2: MGHRA and YSYEKL. In DNA, the CDR3 is TGCGCCAGCAGCCATCCGGGGGCGAACACTGAAGCTTTCTTT. Translating gives CASSHPGANTEAFF.

This clone was seen only once. The J gene is TRBJ2-7, the V gene TRBV11-2; 10 bases align to TRBD1. CDR1 and CDR2 from the germline V gene are SGHAT and FQNNGV. This CDR3 has 14 residues. The trim removed 9 bases at V and 4 bases at J, leaving 9 bases unmatched. The CDR3 region is CASLFGTGEYEQYF. Here the CDR3 DNA reads TGTGCCAGTCTCTTCGGGACAGGGGAATACGAGCAGTACTTC.

The rearrangement links TRBV10-3 to TRBJ2-6, with TRBD1 as a possible D gene (6 bases). Germline V gene sequence: CDR1 ENHRY, CDR2 SYGVKD. Trimming removed 2 bases from V and 1 base from J, with 9 bases in between. The CDR3 length is 16 residues. The CDR3 is CAISEPGTSGANVLTF. CDR3 bases: TGTGCCATCAGTGAGCCGGGGACATCTGGGGCCAACGTCCTGACTTTC.

The chain carries TRBV27 and TRBJ2-7, with 10 bases fitting TRBD2. The CDR3 length is 16 residues. Germline V gene data show CDR1 as MNHEY and CDR2 as SMNVEV (reference sequence). The ends lost 5 bases at V and 2 bases at J; junction bases unmatched: 9. The DNA of the CDR3 is TGTGCCAGCAGTAATTTGGGAGCGGGGGGGCCCTACGAGCAGTACTTC. This sequence encodes CASSNLGAGGPYEQYF.

Points on this clone: In the same sample, other DNA sequences code for this CDR3. The rearrangement uses TRBV5-1 and TRBJ2-2; D call uncertain. This CDR3 region has 12 residues. V lost 0 bases and J lost 7, with 4 bases in between. Germline CDR1 is SGHRS and CDR2 is YFSETQ. The CDR3, as DNA: TGCGCCAGCAGCTTGGAGCTCGGGGAGCTGTTTTTT. Protein: CASSLELGELFF.

The rearrangement uses TRBV7-9 and TRBJ2-5, with TRBD2 identical over 7 bases. In germline, CDR1 is SEHNR, CDR2 FQNEAQ (reference sequence). This CDR3 has 16 residues. J lost 3 bases, V lost 3 bases, and 10 bases had no gene match. The CDR3 sequence is CASSFALEGGKETQYF. DNA for the CDR3: TGTGCCAGCAGCTTTGCCCTAGAGGGAGGGAAAGAGACCCAGTACTTC.

The rearrangement links TRBV3-1 (or the pseudogene TRBV3-2) to TRBJ2-5; D is perhaps TRBD2 (5 bases). V lost 0 bases and J lost 5, with 13 bases in between. This CDR3 region has 15 residues. Per germline, CDR1 LGHDT and CDR2 YNNKEL (reference sequence). In DNA form, the CDR3 reads TGTGCCAGCAGCCAAGAGGGAGAGGGAATCGAGACCCAGTACTTC. Its translation: CASSQEGEGIETQYF.

The genes are TRBV7-6 and TRBJ1-4, with D possibly matching TRBD1 (6 bases). Trimming took 5 bases from V and 0 from J, leaving 10 bases between them. CDR1 SGHVS and CDR2 FNYEAQ come from the germline V gene. The CDR3 covers 15 residues. DNA of the CDR3: TGTGCCAGCAGCCTGTGGACAGCAACTAATGAAAAACTGTTTTTT. As protein: CASSLWTATNEKLFF.

This sequence joins TRBV7-9 and TRBJ2-1; D gene ambiguous. Germline lookup yields CDR1 SEHNR and CDR2 FQNEAQ (reference sequence). The V gene lost 5 bases and the J gene lost 0 bases, with 8 bases spanning the gap. This CDR3 region has 14 residues. Here the CDR3 reads CASSPLSSYNEQFF. CDR3 DNA sequence: TGTGCCAGCAGCCCCCTCAGCTCCTACAATGAGCAGTTCTTC.

The gene calls are TRBV4-1 and TRBJ1-5; D remains unclear. The CDR3 spans 17 residues. Germline values: CDR1 MGHRA, CDR2 YSYEKL. Deletions cut 0 bases from V and 0 bases from J, with 12 bases between. The CDR3 DNA reads TGCGCCAGCAGCCAAGATTCGCCGGTTTATAGCAATCAGCCCCAGCATTTT. Protein product: CASSQDSPVYSNQPQHF.

V usage is TRBV5-5 and J usage is TRBJ2-2, with D possibly being TRBD2 (6 bases). The germline CDR1 and CDR2 sequences are SGHKS and YYEKEE (reference sequence). CDR3 size: 14 residues. V was trimmed by 3 bases and J by 4 bases, leaving 10 bases between them. Here the CDR3 reads CASSWWGLTGELFF. DNA for the CDR3: TGTGCCAGCAGCTGGTGGGGACTCACCGGGGAGCTGTTTTTT.

This clone was picked up one time. The gene calls are TRBV19 and TRBJ2-7, with 8 positions matching TRBD1. This CDR3 contains 14 residues. Germline V gene data show CDR1 as LNHDA and CDR2 as SQIVND (reference sequence). The trim removed 2 bases at V and 2 bases at J, leaving 2 bases unmatched. The CDR3 loop reads CASSISGQAYEQYF. The CDR3 DNA follows: TGTGCCAGTAGTATATCGGGACAGGCCTACGAGCAGTACTTC.

The V and J genes are TRBV7-2 and TRBJ2-7, with D perhaps TRBD1 or TRBD2 (5 bases each). CDR1 and CDR2 (germline): SGHTA, FQGNSA. The germline V and J ends were trimmed by 0 bases and 9 bases, with 6 bases remaining between them. The CDR3 totals 11 residues. The chain's CDR3 is CASSLAGRQYF. The CDR3 nucleotides are TGTGCCAGCAGCTTAGCGGGACGGCAGTACTTC.

The chain employs TRBV11-3 and TRBJ1-1; D is ambiguous. Germline loops: CDR1 SGHNT, CDR2 YENEEA. The CDR3 covers 15 residues. V lost 6 bases and J 0 bases, leaving 14 bases between the germline ends. The chain's CDR3 is CASRGGMTMNTEAFF. The CDR3 DNA is TGTGCCAGCAGGGGCGGAATGACGATGAACACTGAAGCTTTCTTT.

CDR3 coding DNA: TGCGCCAGCAGTCATGGGGTGTCAAGCACTGAAGCTTTCTTT. Amino acids: CASSHGVSSTEAFF. This chain links TRBV23-1 with TRBJ1-1; D is ambiguous. TRBV23-1 falls under the ORF class, with uncertain function. This CDR3 is 14 amino acids long. Trimming cost V 3 bases and J 4 bases, with 12 bases left between them.

CDR3 DNA sequence: TGTGCCAGCAGCCGAGGAAGAGCGGGGGCGAGGGAGACCCAGTACTTC. This sequence encodes CASSRGRAGARETQYF. This chain connects TRBV3-1 (or the pseudogene TRBV3-2) to TRBJ2-5; 8 nucleotides match TRBD2. Unmatched junction bases numbered 12, after V lost 4 bases and J lost 5 bases. The CDR3 loop spans 16 amino acids. The germline gives CDR1 LGHDT, CDR2 YNNKEL (reference sequence).

This rearrangement joins TRBV30 to TRBJ2-3; 7 nucleotides match TRBD2. The CDR3 sequence is 15 residues long. The germline V gene encodes CDR1 GTSNPN and CDR2 SVGIG (reference sequence). V shed 5 bases, J shed 2 bases, and the junction held 10 bases outside the gene matches. DNA for the CDR3: TGTGCCTGGGGAGATGGGACTACCTCCACAGATACGCAGTATTTT. It specifies CAWGDGTTSTDTQYF.

The genes are TRBV5-5 and TRBJ2-2, with a possible D match to TRBD2 (7 bases). V lost 0 bases to trimming and J lost 4 bases, with 10 bases between them. CDR3 length: 15 amino acids. CDR1 and CDR2 (germline): SGHKS, YYEKEE (reference sequence). CDR3 in DNA: TGTGCCAGCAGCTTGGGTGCGGGGGCCACCGGGGAGCTGTTTTTT. This sequence encodes CASSLGAGATGELFF.

This chain uses TRBV5-8 with TRBJ2-1; 8 bases agree with TRBD2. V lost 3 bases to trimming and J lost 0 bases; unmatched junction nucleotides: 5. CDR3 length equals 16 residues. Germline V CDR1 and CDR2: SGHTS, YDEGEE. The CDR3 sequence is CASSSPSGSSYNEQFF. DNA of the CDR3: TGTGCCAGCAGCTCCCCCAGCGGGAGCTCCTACAATGAGCAGTTCTTC.

This sequence joins TRBV4-1 and TRBJ2-7; D gene ambiguous. CDR1 is MGHRA and CDR2 is YSYEKL in the germline V gene. The CDR3 sequence is 15 residues long. V gave up 0 bases and J gave up 0 bases, with 9 bases separating them. CDR3 protein: CASSQDGWSSYEQYF. CDR3 nucleotides: TGCGCCAGCAGCCAAGACGGGTGGAGCTCCTACGAGCAGTACTTC.

Concerning this clone itself: The germline gene is not matched at one end of the junction; a read error may be the cause. The chain links TRBV7-7 to TRBJ2-1; weak D call: TRBD1 (7 bases). Germline lookup yields CDR1 SSHAT and CDR2 FNYEAQ (reference sequence). The CDR3 has 15 amino acids. The CDR3 region has the DNA TGTGCTAGCAGCTTTGGAACAGGGGCGGGGTACGAGCAGTTCTTC. This sequence encodes CASSFGTGAGYEQFF.

The CDR3 region is CASSLDWDYYGYTF. DNA of the CDR3: TGTGCCAGCAGCTTAGATTGGGATTACTATGGCTACACCTTC. The chain carries TRBV7-9 and TRBJ1-2; D remains unclear. CDR3 length: 14 amino acids. V lost 1 base to trimming and J lost 3 bases, with 9 bases between them. CDR1 is SEHNR, CDR2 FQNEAQ, per germline (reference sequence).

This clone was picked up one time. The rearrangement uses TRBV4-3 and TRBJ1-2; D is uncertain. The CDR3 is 15 residues long. The V and J ends lost 0 bases and 4 bases respectively, with 12 bases between them. The germline V gene encodes CDR1 LGHNA and CDR2 YSLEER. The CDR3 loop is CASSQDNTKTYGYTF. The CDR3, as DNA: TGCGCCAGCAGCCAAGATAACACAAAGACCTATGGCTACACCTTC.

The chain combines TRBV5-6 with TRBJ1-1; possibly TRBD1 for D (6 bases). The V gene's germline CDR1 is SGHDT and CDR2 YYEEEE. Trimming stripped 2 bases from V and 8 bases from J, with 10 bases between. The CDR3 is made up of 12 amino acids. CDR3: CASSFTGLEAFF. The CDR3 DNA follows: TGTGCCAGCAGCTTCACAGGGCTGGAAGCTTTCTTT. The whole variable domain, filled in from reference TRBV5-6 and TRBJ1-1, reads DAGVTQSPTHLIKTRGQQVTLRCSPKSGHDTVSWYQQALGQGPQFIFQYYEEEERQRGNFPDRFSGHQFPNYSSELNVNALLLGDSALYLCASSFTGLEAFFGQGTRLTVV.

In its sample, this clone was seen a few times. The rearrangement links TRBV11-2 to TRBJ2-5; 14 positions agree with TRBD2. With 1 base clipped from V and 4 bases from J, the junction kept 5 bases outside the gene matches. Germline CDR1 reads SGHAT; CDR2 reads FQNNGV. The CDR3 loop spans 17 amino acids. Here the CDR3 DNA reads TGTGCCAGCAGCTTAGGACTAGCGGGAGGGCCGTCAGAGACCCAGTACTTC. As protein: CASSLGLAGGPSETQYF.